A single sample gave rise to the 17 T cell receptor beta chains below, sequenced in a study of T cell changes during pregnancy in multiple sclerosis. Libraries were prepared by immunoSEQ multiplex PCR; TCRdb keeps only in-frame clonotypes and omits some of them. Found here are under 60,000 clones, around 93% of them singletons; the top ten hold under 0.7%. The material sequenced was CD4+ T cells from peripheral blood mononuclear cells, taken after pregnancy. These receptor sequences come from a female donor with multiple sclerosis, enrolled in a pregnancy study.

About this clone itself: At one end, the junction sequence differs from germline, possibly due to a read error. J is TRBJ2-2 and V is TRBV7-7; 14 nucleotides align to TRBD2. Germline CDR1 SSHAT, CDR2 FNYEAQ (reference sequence). CDR3 length: 18 residues. CDR3 amino acids: CASSSRLAGGPPTGELFF. DNA for the CDR3: TGTGCTAGCAGCTCCCGACTAGCGGGAGGGCCGCCCACCGGGGAGCTGTTTTTT.

The V gene is TRBV29-1, the J gene TRBJ2-3; 8 bases are a match to TRBD1. Germline V gene lookup returns CDR1 SQVTM and CDR2 ANQGSEA. Trimming at V came to 4 bases and at J to 4 bases, leaving 4 bases not matched to a gene. This CDR3 has 13 amino acids. CDR3 in DNA: TGCAGCGTTGTCAGGGGGCTAGCAGATACGCAGTATTTT. Residues: CSVVRGLADTQYF.

V gene TRBV29-1 combines with J gene TRBJ2-4; 7 bases fit TRBD2. J gave up 0 bases and V 6 bases, and 5 bases lay outside the gene matches. In germline, CDR1 is SQVTM, CDR2 ANQGSEA. CDR3 size: 14 residues. In DNA, the CDR3 is TGCAGCGTACGACTAGCACTAGCCAAAAACATTCAGTACTTC. It yields the protein CSVRLALAKNIQYF.

This chain uses TRBV18 with TRBJ2-7, with D hard to call. The length of the CDR3 is 13 residues. Trimming pared 3 bases from V and 1 base from J, leaving 7 bases between. From germline, CDR1 is KGHSH and CDR2 LQKENI. In DNA form, the CDR3 reads TGTGCCAGCTCACCCGAGAATTCCTACGAGCAGTACTTC. This translates into CASSPENSYEQYF.

This chain links TRBV28 with TRBJ2-1, with 8 bases fitting TRBD2. The CDR3 runs to 17 residues. Per the germline V gene, CDR1 is MDHEN and CDR2 is SYDVKM. The V segment lost 5 bases and the J segment 5 bases; nucleotides outside the gene matches: 14. The CDR3 nucleotides are TGTGCCAGCAGTGCCGGGGGAGCGGGAGTACGCGACAATGAGCAGTTCTTC. It codes for CASSAGGAGVRDNEQFF.

The chain employs TRBV12-5 and TRBJ2-1, with 9 nucleotides matching TRBD2. The CDR3 extends over 15 amino acids. V was clipped by 3 bases and J by 4 bases; unmatched bases: 4. Germline values: CDR1 LGHNT, CDR2 FRNRAP. The chain's CDR3 is CASGLSSGNYNEQFF. The CDR3 nucleotides are TGTGCTAGTGGTTTATCTAGCGGGAATTACAATGAGCAGTTCTTC.

The chain has TRBV11-2 and TRBJ2-5; 10 bases align to TRBD2. Trimming took 7 bases from V and 4 from J; bases not matched to a gene: 12. CDR1 and CDR2 (germline): SGHAT, FQNNGV. The CDR3 spans 16 residues. CDR3 residues: CASTRAGGPSSETQYF. In DNA form, the CDR3 reads TGTGCCAGCACGCGAGCGGGAGGGCCCTCTTCAGAGACCCAGTACTTC.

This clone was observed a few times. The chain couples TRBV30 to TRBJ1-5, with 10 bases fitting TRBD1. After removal of 2 bases from V and 7 bases from J, the junction contained 8 bases not matched to a gene. Germline-derived CDR1 and CDR2 are GTSNPN and SVGIG (reference sequence). The length of the CDR3 is 15 residues. The CDR3 reads CAWSRDRGLGQPQHF. The DNA of the CDR3 is TGTGCCTGGAGTCGGGACAGGGGATTGGGACAGCCCCAGCATTTT.

The V gene is TRBV9, the J gene TRBJ1-1; 7 bases fit TRBD1. Germline loops: CDR1 SGDLS, CDR2 YYNGEE. CDR3 length equals 17 residues. V shed 0 bases, J shed 3 bases, and the junction held 11 bases outside the gene matches. The CDR3 reads CASSVATRGQGDTEAFF. In DNA form, the CDR3 reads TGTGCCAGCAGCGTAGCTACGAGGGGGCAGGGGGACACTGAAGCTTTCTTT.

This clone was picked up a small number of times. This rearrangement joins TRBV15 to TRBJ2-7; D unresolved. Germline CDR1 is LNHNV and CDR2 is YYDKDF (reference sequence). Trimming removed 0 bases at V and 3 bases at J, with 12 bases between. The CDR3 has 15 residues. The CDR3 region is CATSRDRGGSYEQYF. The CDR3 DNA is TGTGCCACCAGCAGAGATAGAGGCGGCAGCTACGAGCAGTACTTC.

The chain carries TRBV6-6 and TRBJ1-2; 8 nucleotides align to TRBD1. This CDR3 has 13 residues. Trimming removed 4 bases from V and 8 bases from J; junction bases left unmatched: 6. CDR1 and CDR2 (germline): MNHNY, SVGAGI (reference sequence). The CDR3 DNA is TGTGCCAGCAGTTTACAGGGGGTGGAAGGCTACACCTTC. Translated: CASSLQGVEGYTF.

This sequence joins TRBV7-2 and TRBJ1-1, with D perhaps TRBD1 (5 bases). CDR1 SGHTA and CDR2 FQGNSA come from the germline V gene. The CDR3 is 13 residues long. Trimming cost V 5 bases and J 4 bases, with 11 bases left between them. The CDR3 DNA sequence: TGTGCCAGCAGCCAACAGGAGGGCACTGAAGCTTTCTTT. Translating it yields CASSQQEGTEAFF.

The genes are TRBV7-2 and TRBJ2-7, with D uncertain. Germline lookup yields CDR1 SGHTA and CDR2 FQGNSA. CDR3 size: 13 residues. V was shortened by 5 bases and J by 8 bases, with 16 bases between the two germline ends. The CDR3 reads CASSRGTNWKQYF. CDR3 in DNA: TGTGCCAGCAGCCGCGGCACTAATTGGAAGCAGTACTTC.

V usage is TRBV2 and J usage is TRBJ1-4; 7 nucleotides agree with TRBD1. Unmatched junction bases numbered 2, after V lost 6 bases and J lost 1 base. Germline V gives CDR1 SNHLY, CDR2 FYNNEI. The CDR3 sequence is 14 residues long. In DNA form, the CDR3 reads TGTGCCAGCAGCAGACAGGGAACTAATGAAAAACTGTTTTTT. It specifies CASSRQGTNEKLFF.

The chain links TRBV5-1 to TRBJ2-7; D is ambiguous. Looked up from germline, CDR1 is SGHRS and CDR2 is YFSETQ. This CDR3 is 13 amino acids long. Between the trimmed V and J ends, which lost 0 bases and 4 bases, there was a span of 8 bases. The CDR3 spells CASSLAVRYEQYF. The DNA of the CDR3 is TGCGCCAGCAGCTTGGCGGTGAGATACGAGCAGTACTTC.

The count of this clone is one. This sequence joins TRBV6-4 and TRBJ2-7, with D possibly matching TRBD2 (5 bases). This CDR3 has 15 residues. Trimming pared 6 bases from V and 5 bases from J, leaving 20 bases between. CDR1 MRHNA and CDR2 SNTAGT come from the germline V gene. The CDR3 loop is CASRDNTSPVDEQYF. Here the CDR3 DNA reads TGTGCCAGCAGAGATAACACTAGTCCTGTTGACGAGCAGTACTTC.

The V gene is TRBV5-1, the J gene TRBJ2-2, with TRBD2 identical over 11 bases. The ends lost 4 bases at V and 5 bases at J; junction bases unmatched: 7. In germline, CDR1 is SGHRS, CDR2 YFSETQ. CDR3 length: 16 residues. CDR3 in DNA: TGCGCCAGCAGCGGCCAGGGACTAGCGGAGACCGGGGAGCTGTTTTTT. Translating gives CASSGQGLAETGELFF.